This paragraph reports one T cell receptor (beta chain). What it binds is unknown. From germline, CDR1 is MNHNS and CDR2 SASEGT. Trimming at V came to 5 bases and at J to 7 bases, leaving 5 bases not matched to a gene. The CDR3 sequence is 15 residues long. The sample comes from a study of response to subunit inactivated influenza vaccine. General study points: A suggestion made by the authors is that each seasonal influenza vaccination recruits few new T cells.

Using its own MiXCR run on the RT-PCR reads, TCRdb lists one record per CDR3 protein. The table has hundreds of thousands of distinct CDR3 sequences, around 14% seen once. The sequencing used PBMCs from blood, collected 11 to 12 days after vaccination. The chain carries TRBV6-1 and TRBJ2-3; 14 nucleotides align to TRBD2. This TCR was recovered from a man aged 45-60 years who received an inactivated influenza vaccine. CDR3 region: CASSTGTSGGYTQYF. The CDR3 DNA reads TGTGCCAGCAGTACCGGGACTAGCGGGGGATATACGCAGTATTTT.